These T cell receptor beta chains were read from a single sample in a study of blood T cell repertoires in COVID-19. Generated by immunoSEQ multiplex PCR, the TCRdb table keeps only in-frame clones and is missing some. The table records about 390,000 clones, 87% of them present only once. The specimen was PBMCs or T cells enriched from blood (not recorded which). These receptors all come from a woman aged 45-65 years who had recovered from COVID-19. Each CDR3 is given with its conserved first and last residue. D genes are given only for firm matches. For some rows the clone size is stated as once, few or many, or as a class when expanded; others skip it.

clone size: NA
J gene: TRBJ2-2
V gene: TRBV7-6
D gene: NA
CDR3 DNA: TGTGCCAGCAGCTTTCGACAGCCTGAAGGGTCCGGGGAGCTGTTTTTT
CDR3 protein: CASSFRQPEGSGELFF

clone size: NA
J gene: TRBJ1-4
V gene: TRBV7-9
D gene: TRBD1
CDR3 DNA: TGTGCCAGCAAATCAGACAGGGCTGCTAATGAAAAACTGTTTTTT
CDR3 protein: CASKSDRAANEKLFF

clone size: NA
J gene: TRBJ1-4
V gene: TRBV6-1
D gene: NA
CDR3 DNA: TGTGCCAGCAGTGCGGACATCCCCGCGGTTAGGGGTAATGAAAAACTGTTTTTT
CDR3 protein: CASSADIPAVRGNEKLFF

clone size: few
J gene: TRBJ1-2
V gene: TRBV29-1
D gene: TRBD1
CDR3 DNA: TGCAGCTCAAACCTGGGACAGGACTATGGCTACACCTTC
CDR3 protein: CSSNLGQDYGYTF

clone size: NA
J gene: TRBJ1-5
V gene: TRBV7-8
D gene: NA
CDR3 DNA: TGTGCCAGCAGCCCGCCGGGAGGGGGTGGGCAGCCCCAGCATTTT
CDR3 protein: CASSPPGGGGQPQHF

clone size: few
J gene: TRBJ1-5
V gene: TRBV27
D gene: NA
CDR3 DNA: TGTGCCAGCAGTTTATCCTTCGGTCAGCCCCAGCATTTT
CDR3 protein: CASSLSFGQPQHF

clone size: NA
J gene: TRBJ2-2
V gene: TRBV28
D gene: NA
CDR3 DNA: TGTGCCAGCAGAGAGCACCCGGGACAAAACACCGGGGAGCTGTTTTTT
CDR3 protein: CASREHPGQNTGELFF

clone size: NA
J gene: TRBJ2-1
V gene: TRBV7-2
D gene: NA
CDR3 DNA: TGTGCCAGCAGTTATACCTCCTATCGGTTGGGGAGCAGCGATGAGCAGTTCTTC
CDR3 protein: CASSYTSYRLGSSDEQFF

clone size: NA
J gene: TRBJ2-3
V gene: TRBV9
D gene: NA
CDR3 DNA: TGTGCCAGCAGCACCAGCGGGTGGACAGATACGCAGTATTTT
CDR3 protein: CASSTSGWTDTQYF

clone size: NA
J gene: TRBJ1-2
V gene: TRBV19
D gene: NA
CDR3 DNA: TGTGCCAGTAATTTGGAGGGGAGCCCTGGCTACACCTTC
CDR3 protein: CASNLEGSPGYTF

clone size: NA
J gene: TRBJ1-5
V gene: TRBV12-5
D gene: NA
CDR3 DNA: TGTGCTAGTGGTTTGGTACTGGGCAGGGCTCTTTGGAGCAATCAGCCCCAGCATTTT
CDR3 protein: CASGLVLGRALWSNQPQHF

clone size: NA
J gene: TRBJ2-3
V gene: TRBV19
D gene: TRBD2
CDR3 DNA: TGTGCCAGTAGTCGGTATCGCGGCGGGGGAACAGATACGCAGTATTTT
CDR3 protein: CASSRYRGGGTDTQYF

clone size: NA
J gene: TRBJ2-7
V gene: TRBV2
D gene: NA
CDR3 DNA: TGTGCCAGCAGTGAAGGCGGACAGAATAACTACGAGCAGTACTTC
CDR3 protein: CASSEGGQNNYEQYF

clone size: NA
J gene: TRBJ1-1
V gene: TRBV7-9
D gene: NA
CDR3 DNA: TGTGCCAGCAGCCCCCCGGGGAGGATGAACACTGAAGCTTTCTTT
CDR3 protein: CASSPPGRMNTEAFF

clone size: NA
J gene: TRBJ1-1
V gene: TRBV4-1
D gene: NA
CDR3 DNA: TGCGCCAGCAGCCAAGGGGTGGGCCGCAGAAGAACTGAAGCTTTCTTT
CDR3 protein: CASSQGVGRRRTEAFF

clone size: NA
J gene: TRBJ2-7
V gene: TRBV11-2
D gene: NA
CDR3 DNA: TGTGCCAGCAGCTGGGATGTGGGGCGATCCTACGAGCAGTACTTC
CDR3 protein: CASSWDVGRSYEQYF

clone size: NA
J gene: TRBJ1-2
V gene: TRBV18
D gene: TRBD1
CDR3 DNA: TGTGCCAGCTCACCATTCGGGACAGGGGGTCGGACTAACTATGGCTACACCTTC
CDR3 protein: CASSPFGTGGRTNYGYTF

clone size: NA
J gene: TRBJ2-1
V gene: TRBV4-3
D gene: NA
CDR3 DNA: TGCGCCAGCAGCCAAGAGGCAGGGCACAATGAGCAGTTCTTC
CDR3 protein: CASSQEAGHNEQFF

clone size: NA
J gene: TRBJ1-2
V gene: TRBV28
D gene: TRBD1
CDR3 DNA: TGTGCCAGCACCTACGGGACAGGGGTTCGTGGCTACACCTTC
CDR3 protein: CASTYGTGVRGYTF

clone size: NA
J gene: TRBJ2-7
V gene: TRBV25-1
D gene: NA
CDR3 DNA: TGTGCCAGCTCTGGGGGGTCCCGCGACGAGCAGTACTTC
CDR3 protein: CASSGGSRDEQYF